This T cell receptor (beta chain) was sequenced during a study of blood T cell repertoires in COVID-19. About the research overall: The study drew acute and convalescent COVID-19 samples from the United States, Italy and Spain.

V lost 8 bases and J 3 bases, leaving 13 bases between the germline ends. The CDR3 length is 13 residues. Looked up from germline, CDR1 is LNHDA and CDR2 is SQIVND (reference sequence). Per the authors' pipeline: Estimation of nucleated cell counts relied on the amplification of reference gene primers. Assay: immunoSEQ multiplex PCR; the TCRdb copy retains only in-frame clones and omits some. V and J calls and clone size are as listed in that table; D and trimming were resolved from the DNA. The data contain 150,000 to 200,000 clones, about 74% of them singletons. V usage is TRBV19 and J usage is TRBJ1-1, with D possibly TRBD1 on 6 matching bases. This receptor was identified in a man aged 55 to 70 with acute or convalescent COVID-19. The sequenced material came from peripheral blood. CDR3 in amino acids: CASRRPGDTEAFF. The CDR3 DNA is TGTGCCAGTCGCCGCCCAGGGGACACTGAAGCTTTCTTT.